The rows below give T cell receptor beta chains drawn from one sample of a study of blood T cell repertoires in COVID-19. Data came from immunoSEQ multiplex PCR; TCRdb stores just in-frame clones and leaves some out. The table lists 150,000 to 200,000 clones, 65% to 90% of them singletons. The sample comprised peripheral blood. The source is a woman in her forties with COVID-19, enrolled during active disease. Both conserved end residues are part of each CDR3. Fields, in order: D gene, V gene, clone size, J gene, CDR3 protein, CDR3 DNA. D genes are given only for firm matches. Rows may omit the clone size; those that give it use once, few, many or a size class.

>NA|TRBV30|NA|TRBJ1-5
CAWSSGSGNQPQHF
TGTGCCTGGAGTTCGGGTTCCGGGAATCAGCCCCAGCATTTT
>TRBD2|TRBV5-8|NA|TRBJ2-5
CASRGLAEFTETQYF
TGTGCCAGCAGGGGACTAGCGGAGTTTACAGAGACCCAGTACTTC
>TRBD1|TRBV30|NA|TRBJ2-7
CAWSEEVGGQANDEQYF
TGTGCCTGGAGTGAAGAAGTTGGGGGACAGGCGAACGACGAGCAGTACTTC
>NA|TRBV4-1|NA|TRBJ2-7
CASSQDGHPSYEQYF
TGCGCCAGCAGCCAAGATGGACATCCGTCCTACGAGCAGTACTTC
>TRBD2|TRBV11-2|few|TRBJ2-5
CASSLMSGALQETQYF
TGTGCCAGCAGCTTAATGAGCGGGGCGCTTCAAGAGACCCAGTACTTC
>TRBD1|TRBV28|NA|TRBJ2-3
CASTRGTGLLDTQYF
TGTGCCAGCACTCGCGGGACAGGACTTCTAGATACGCAGTATTTT
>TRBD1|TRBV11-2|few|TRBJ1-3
CASSSGTGGRYTIYF
TGTGCCAGCAGCTCAGGGACAGGGGGCAGGTACACCATATATTTT
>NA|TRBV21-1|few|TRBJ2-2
CASSDLIRGGLNPGELFF
TGTGCCAGCAGCGACCTAATCCGGGGGGGGCTCAATCCCGGGGAGCTGTTTTTT
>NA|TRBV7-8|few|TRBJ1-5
CASSSGHSNQPQHF
TGTGCCAGCAGCTCGGGACACAGCAATCAGCCCCAGCATTTT
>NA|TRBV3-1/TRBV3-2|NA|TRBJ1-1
CASSQVPLFEAFF
TGTGCCAGCAGCCAAGTCCCCCTTTTTGAAGCTTTCTTT
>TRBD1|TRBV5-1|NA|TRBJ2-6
CASSHKGQGMSSGANVLTF
TGCGCCAGCAGCCACAAAGGACAGGGGATGTCCTCTGGGGCCAACGTCCTGACTTTC
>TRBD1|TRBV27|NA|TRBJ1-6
CASSSDRANSPLHF
TGTGCCAGCAGTTCGGACAGGGCAAATTCACCCCTCCACTTT
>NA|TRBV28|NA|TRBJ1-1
CASSSGSNTEAFF
TGTGCCAGCAGTTCGGGGTCGAACACTGAAGCTTTCTTT
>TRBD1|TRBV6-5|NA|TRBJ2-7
CASSQTSGQGSEQYF
TGTGCCAGCAGCCAAACTTCGGGACAGGGTAGTGAGCAGTACTTC
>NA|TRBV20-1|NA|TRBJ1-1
CSARGAGEAFF
TGCAGTGCTAGAGGGGCGGGTGAAGCTTTCTTT
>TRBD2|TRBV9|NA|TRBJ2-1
CASSVAMTSGMGSGYNEQFF
TGTGCCAGCAGCGTAGCCATGACTAGCGGGATGGGGTCGGGTTACAATGAGCAGTTCTTC
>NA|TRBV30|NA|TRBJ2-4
CAWSVNGVGNIQYF
TGTGCCTGGAGTGTAAATGGTGTCGGAAACATTCAGTACTTC
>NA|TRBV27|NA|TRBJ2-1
CASSFLSGNEQFF
TGTGCCAGCAGTTTCTTGTCGGGGAATGAGCAGTTCTTC
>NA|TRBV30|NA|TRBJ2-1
CAWTGDSKNEQFF
TGTGCCTGGACTGGGGACTCAAAGAATGAGCAGTTCTTC
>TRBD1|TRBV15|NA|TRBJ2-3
CATSRDRTGNTQYF
TGTGCCACCAGCAGAGATAGGACAGGGAATACGCAGTATTTT
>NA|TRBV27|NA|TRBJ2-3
CASSLKAGGTDTQYF
TGTGCCAGCAGTTTGAAGGCGGGCGGCACAGATACGCAGTATTTT
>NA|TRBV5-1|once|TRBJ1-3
CASSRKSPGKGTGNTIYF
TGCGCCAGCAGCAGGAAATCCCCAGGGAAGGGGACTGGAAACACCATATATTTT
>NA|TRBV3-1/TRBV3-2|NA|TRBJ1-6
CASSQDWQGYSPLHF
TGTGCCAGCAGCCAAGATTGGCAGGGATACTCACCCCTCCACTTT
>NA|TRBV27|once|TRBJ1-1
CASSRYQAAEAFF
TGTGCCAGCAGTCGATACCAGGCCGCTGAAGCTTTCTTT
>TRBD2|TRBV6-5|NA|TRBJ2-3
CASSISGRAIDTQYF
TGTGCCAGCAGTATTAGCGGGAGGGCCATAGATACGCAGTATTTT
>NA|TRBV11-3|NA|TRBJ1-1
CASSSGGAEAFF
TGTGCCAGCAGCTCCGGAGGAGCTGAAGCTTTCTTT